The rows below give T cell receptor beta chains drawn from one sample of a study of Ad26.COV2.S vaccination and SARS-CoV-2 variants. This table comes from immunoSEQ multiplex PCR, and its TCRdb copy is limited to in-frame clones, with some not included. The repertoire holds under 550,000 clones, with roughly 90% as singletons. The sample was peripheral blood, taken in a trial of Ad26.COV2.S vaccine versus placebo. These receptors all come from a person aged 18-60 years who received the Ad26.COV2.S COVID-19 vaccine or a placebo. CDR3s include the opening cysteine and the closing phenylalanine or tryptophan. Each record gives: CDR3 DNA, CDR3 protein, clone size, J gene, D gene, V gene. A D gene is named only where the DNA matches it firmly. Size is stated for part of the rows, as once, few or many counts, or as a class when the clone is expanded.

DNA: TGTGCCAGCAGCAAAAGGACAGGGACGGGAGAGACCCAGTACTTC
CDR3: CASSKRTGTGETQYF
size: -
J: TRBJ2-5
D: TRBD1
V: TRBV7-8

DNA: TGTGCCAGCAGCGTATCCGGGACTAGCCTCCTTGCAGATACGCAGTATTTT
CDR3: CASSVSGTSLLADTQYF
size: once
J: TRBJ2-3
D: TRBD2
V: TRBV9

DNA: TGCGCCAGCAGTGTGGGAGGCTACACCTTC
CDR3: CASSVGGYTF
size: -
J: TRBJ1-2
D: -
V: TRBV10-1

DNA: TGTGCCAGCAGTTATGGGCGGGGACGTAATACGCAGTATTTT
CDR3: CASSYGRGRNTQYF
size: -
J: TRBJ2-3
D: -
V: TRBV6-5

DNA: TGTGCCAGCAGCTTGGGTACCAACGTCCTGACTTTC
CDR3: CASSLGTNVLTF
size: -
J: TRBJ2-6
D: -
V: TRBV5-6

DNA: TGTGCCAGCAGCTTAGTTTCGGGGCGAGGGGCCAAAAACATTCAGTACTTC
CDR3: CASSLVSGRGAKNIQYF
size: -
J: TRBJ2-4
D: -
V: TRBV11-2

DNA: TGTGCCAGCAGCTTAGAAGGGGGACAGGGAGATGAGCAGTTCTTC
CDR3: CASSLEGGQGDEQFF
size: once
J: TRBJ2-1
D: TRBD1
V: TRBV11-1

DNA: TGCAGCGTACTTGGGACCGCAGGGGGTAGGGACAATGAGCAGTTCTTC
CDR3: CSVLGTAGGRDNEQFF
size: -
J: TRBJ2-1
D: TRBD1
V: TRBV29-1

DNA: TGTGCCAGCAGCTTGAGTCTAGCGGGGGCCGGGGGTGAGCAGTTCTTC
CDR3: CASSLSLAGAGGEQFF
size: -
J: TRBJ2-1
D: TRBD2
V: TRBV11-2

DNA: TGTGCCAGCAGCTTATTTTTTCTCCTGGGGGAGCAGTACTTC
CDR3: CASSLFFLLGEQYF
size: few
J: TRBJ2-7
D: -
V: TRBV7-2

DNA: TGTGCCTGGAGTGCTGACAGGTCCGAGCAGTACTTC
CDR3: CAWSADRSEQYF
size: -
J: TRBJ2-7
D: -
V: TRBV30

DNA: TGCGCCAGCAGCCAAGATTACCAGCGTTTAGGCTACGAGCAGTACTTC
CDR3: CASSQDYQRLGYEQYF
size: -
J: TRBJ2-7
D: -
V: TRBV4-3

DNA: TGTGCCAGCAGTGAGAGGCGGAACTATGGCTACACCTTC
CDR3: CASSERRNYGYTF
size: -
J: TRBJ1-2
D: -
V: TRBV6-1

DNA: TGTGCCAGCAGCTCCCCGATGGCGCAGTATTTT
CDR3: CASSSPMAQYF
size: -
J: TRBJ2-3
D: -
V: TRBV7-9

DNA: TGTGCCAGCTCACCCCGGACAGGGTCAGGTGAAAAACTGTTTTTT
CDR3: CASSPRTGSGEKLFF
size: -
J: TRBJ1-4
D: TRBD1
V: TRBV18

DNA: TGTGCCAGCAGCTTATATACAGGGAACACCGGGGAGCTGTTTTTT
CDR3: CASSLYTGNTGELFF
size: -
J: TRBJ2-2
D: -
V: TRBV7-2

DNA: TGTGCCTGGAGTAAAGGGGCCGCTGGGGAGCAGTACTTC
CDR3: CAWSKGAAGEQYF
size: -
J: TRBJ2-7
D: -
V: TRBV30

DNA: TGTGCCAGCAGCTCCCGGTATGGGAACACTGAAGCTTTCTTT
CDR3: CASSSRYGNTEAFF
size: -
J: TRBJ1-1
D: -
V: TRBV7-2

DNA: TGTGCCAGCAGCTTGGGGGCCGGGACTGGCGGGTATGAGCAGTTCTTC
CDR3: CASSLGAGTGGYEQFF
size: -
J: TRBJ2-1
D: -
V: TRBV5-5

DNA: TGTGCCAGCAGGGGACAGGGGATGAACACTGAAGCTTTCTTT
CDR3: CASRGQGMNTEAFF
size: -
J: TRBJ1-1
D: TRBD1
V: TRBV25-1

DNA: TGTGCCAGCAGCTTGGTGCGGGGGAAAGAGACACAGTACTTC
CDR3: CASSLVRGKETQYF
size: -
J: TRBJ2-5
D: TRBD2
V: TRBV5-6

DNA: TGTGCCAGCAGCTTCATCGACTCGACCTACGAGCAGTACTTC
CDR3: CASSFIDSTYEQYF
size: -
J: TRBJ2-7
D: -
V: TRBV7-2

DNA: TGTGCCAGCAGCCAACAGGGGTACGACAACTATGGCTACACCTTC
CDR3: CASSQQGYDNYGYTF
size: -
J: TRBJ1-2
D: -
V: TRBV3-1/TRBV3-2

DNA: TGTGCCAGCAGGGGGACAGATAACTATGGCTACACCTTC
CDR3: CASRGTDNYGYTF
size: -
J: TRBJ1-2
D: TRBD1
V: TRBV9

DNA: TGTGCCATCGGTGAGACAGGGTTCCAAGAGACCCAGTACTTC
CDR3: CAIGETGFQETQYF
size: -
J: TRBJ2-5
D: TRBD1
V: TRBV10-3

DNA: TGCAGTGCTCCAGGGGGGACCCAGTACTTC
CDR3: CSAPGGTQYF
size: -
J: TRBJ2-5
D: TRBD1
V: TRBV20-1

DNA: TGTGCCAGCAGTTACAGCGGGGGGCGCACAGATACGCAGTATTTT
CDR3: CASSYSGGRTDTQYF
size: -
J: TRBJ2-3
D: TRBD2
V: TRBV2

DNA: TGTGCCTGGAGCGGCCGGGGGACATTGAACACTGAAGCTTTCTTT
CDR3: CAWSGRGTLNTEAFF
size: once
J: TRBJ1-1
D: -
V: TRBV30

DNA: TGTGCCAGCAGCGACGTTATGGACACTGAAGCTTTCTTT
CDR3: CASSDVMDTEAFF
size: -
J: TRBJ1-1
D: -
V: TRBV27

DNA: TGTGCCTGGAGTGACGGAGTTACCTACGAGCAGTACTTC
CDR3: CAWSDGVTYEQYF
size: once
J: TRBJ2-7
D: -
V: TRBV30

DNA: TGTGCCAGCAGCCAGAGGACAGGGGGCTCCTACGAGCAGTACTTC
CDR3: CASSQRTGGSYEQYF
size: -
J: TRBJ2-7
D: TRBD1
V: TRBV7-8

DNA: TGTGCCAGCAGCCAAGAACAAGCCTACGAGCAGTACTTC
CDR3: CASSQEQAYEQYF
size: -
J: TRBJ2-7
D: -
V: TRBV14

DNA: TGTGCCTGGAGAACACCTAGAGGGGGTGGGACAGATACGCAGTATTTT
CDR3: CAWRTPRGGGTDTQYF
size: -
J: TRBJ2-3
D: -
V: TRBV30

DNA: TGTGCCAGCTCACCGGGGACAGGGGACTATGGCTACACCTTC
CDR3: CASSPGTGDYGYTF
size: -
J: TRBJ1-2
D: TRBD1
V: TRBV18

DNA: TGCGCCAGCAGCCAATTAGCGGGGGGATACAATGAGCAGTTCTTC
CDR3: CASSQLAGGYNEQFF
size: -
J: TRBJ2-1
D: TRBD2
V: TRBV4-1

DNA: TGTGCCAGCAGTGTGGGCCGTTCCTACGAGCAGTACTTC
CDR3: CASSVGRSYEQYF
size: -
J: TRBJ2-7
D: -
V: TRBV2

DNA: TGTGCCACCAGTGAGGCCAGCGGGGGTACATTTGATACGCAGTATTTT
CDR3: CATSEASGGTFDTQYF
size: -
J: TRBJ2-3
D: TRBD2
V: TRBV24-1

DNA: TGTGCCAGCAGCTTGCAACAGGGCCCCTACGAGCAGTACTTC
CDR3: CASSLQQGPYEQYF
size: -
J: TRBJ2-7
D: -
V: TRBV5-5

DNA: TGTGCCAGCAGTTTAAAGCCCGAAGTGGGCATCTCTGGAAACACCATATATTTT
CDR3: CASSLKPEVGISGNTIYF
size: -
J: TRBJ1-3
D: -
V: TRBV28

DNA: TGTGCCAGCACCCCGGGTCGGGGGCTATCCTACGAGCAGTACTTC
CDR3: CASTPGRGLSYEQYF
size: -
J: TRBJ2-7
D: -
V: TRBV6-5

DNA: TGTGCCAGCAGCGAGACAGGGGGCGCGGGAAACACCATATATTTT
CDR3: CASSETGGAGNTIYF
size: -
J: TRBJ1-3
D: TRBD1
V: TRBV9

DNA: TGCGCCAGCAGCCAGAGGGACAGACCCAATGGAAATTCACCCCTCCACTTT
CDR3: CASSQRDRPNGNSPLHF
size: few
J: TRBJ1-6
D: TRBD1
V: TRBV5-1

DNA: TGTGCCAGCAGCCACATGGGGGGGAGTTGGGAAAAACTGTTTTTT
CDR3: CASSHMGGSWEKLFF
size: once
J: TRBJ1-4
D: -
V: TRBV3-1/TRBV3-2

DNA: TGCAGCGGACTAGAAAACAATGAGCAGTTCTTC
CDR3: CSGLENNEQFF
size: -
J: TRBJ2-1
D: -
V: TRBV29-1

DNA: TGTGCCAGCAGTTTGATACCCGGGACTAGCGGCACAGATACGCAGTATTTT
CDR3: CASSLIPGTSGTDTQYF
size: -
J: TRBJ2-3
D: TRBD2
V: TRBV6-7

DNA: TGTGCCAGCAGCGCTCCAGGGGGGAACACTGAAGCTTTCTTT
CDR3: CASSAPGGNTEAFF
size: -
J: TRBJ1-1
D: TRBD1
V: TRBV9

DNA: TGTGCCATCACCGGACAGGGCGAAGGAGGCTACACCTTC
CDR3: CAITGQGEGGYTF
size: -
J: TRBJ1-2
D: TRBD1
V: TRBV10-3

DNA: TGTGCCAGCAGTGAGAAAGGACAGAGGAACACTGAAGCTTTCTTT
CDR3: CASSEKGQRNTEAFF
size: -
J: TRBJ1-1
D: -
V: TRBV2

DNA: TGTGCCAGCAGTTTCGGGCAAAGTTACGAGCAGTACTTC
CDR3: CASSFGQSYEQYF
size: -
J: TRBJ2-7
D: -
V: TRBV27

DNA: TGTGCCACCAGCAGAGAGTCACGGAGCAGCTCCTACGAGCAGTACTTC
CDR3: CATSRESRSSSYEQYF
size: -
J: TRBJ2-7
D: -
V: TRBV15

DNA: TGTGCCAGCAGCCCGAGCGGGGAGGCCTACGAGCAGTACTTC
CDR3: CASSPSGEAYEQYF
size: -
J: TRBJ2-7
D: TRBD2
V: TRBV5-4

DNA: TGTGCCAGCAGCCTAGCGGGGGGCTCCTACAATGAGCAGTTCTTC
CDR3: CASSLAGGSYNEQFF
size: -
J: TRBJ2-1
D: TRBD2
V: TRBV13